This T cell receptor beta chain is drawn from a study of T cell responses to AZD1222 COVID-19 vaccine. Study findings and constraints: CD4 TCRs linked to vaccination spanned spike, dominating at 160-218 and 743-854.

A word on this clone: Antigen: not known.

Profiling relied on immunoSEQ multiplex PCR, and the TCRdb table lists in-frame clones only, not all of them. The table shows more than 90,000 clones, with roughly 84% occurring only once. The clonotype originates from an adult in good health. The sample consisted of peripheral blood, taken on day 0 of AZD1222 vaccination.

CDR3 sequence reads: CASSPRRLIEAFF. CDR3 in DNA: TGTGCCAGCAGCCCCCGACGGTTAATTGAAGCTTTCTTT. The genes are TRBV7-2 and TRBJ1-1; D unclear. CDR1 and CDR2 (germline): SGHTA, FQGNSA. Trimming took 5 bases from V and 7 from J, leaving 14 bases between them. The CDR3 loop spans 13 amino acids.